This T cell receptor beta chain was sequenced in a study of PD-1 blockade in classical Hodgkin lymphoma. Notes on the study in general: Patients newly diagnosed and complete responders had comparable baseline diversity.

Comment on this clone: Its antigen is still unknown.

Every patient was affected by relapse after autologous stem cell transplantation, while exposure to brentuximab vedotin was not uniform. The germline CDR1 and CDR2 sequences are MGHRA and YSYEKL. Losses at the gene ends were 3 bases for V and 3 bases for J; bases not matched to a gene: 10. The CDR3 is 16 amino acids. Using immunoSEQ multiplex PCR, the repertoire was profiled, and TCRdb retains in-frame clones only, with some absent. Of about 58,000 clones in the sample, 91% are singletons; the top ten hold about 10%. The chain is built from TRBV4-1 and TRBJ2-7; 8 bases align to TRBD1. This TCR derives from a human donor with classical Hodgkin lymphoma. Material: peripheral blood mononuclear cells (PBMCs), obtained before the second cycle of nivolumab. The chain's CDR3 is CASSQDSGTGGYEQYF. The CDR3 region has the DNA TGCGCCAGCAGCCAGGACTCCGGGACAGGAGGCTACGAGCAGTACTTC.